Listed here is a single T cell receptor beta chain. 60 Vbeta and 13 Jbeta primers were used in PCR. Sequencing was performed with immunoSEQ multiplex PCR; in TCRdb, only in-frame clones are kept and a portion is missing. The profile covers approximately 200,000 clones, with almost 85% appearing a single time and over 2% taken by the ten largest. The data were obtained in a study of cytomegalovirus exposure and HLA in healthy donors. Study summary: A previous analysis identified approximately 120 million unique TCR beta sequences derived from roughly 180 million T cells. Most donors, about 82% of some 400 genotyped, fell in the Caucasian-associated ancestry cluster.

J gave up 9 bases and V 4 bases, and 9 bases lay outside the gene matches. Germline assignment: CDR1 MDHEN and CDR2 SYDVKM. The CDR3 has 15 amino acids. This chain connects TRBV28 to TRBJ2-1; 10 positions match TRBD2. The receptor comes from a woman between 45 and 60 years old in good health and CMV-seronegative. Sequencing input: PBMCs. The CDR3 loop is CASSSTTSGKGEQFF. DNA for the CDR3: TGTGCCAGCAGTTCAACTACTAGCGGGAAAGGTGAGCAGTTCTTC.